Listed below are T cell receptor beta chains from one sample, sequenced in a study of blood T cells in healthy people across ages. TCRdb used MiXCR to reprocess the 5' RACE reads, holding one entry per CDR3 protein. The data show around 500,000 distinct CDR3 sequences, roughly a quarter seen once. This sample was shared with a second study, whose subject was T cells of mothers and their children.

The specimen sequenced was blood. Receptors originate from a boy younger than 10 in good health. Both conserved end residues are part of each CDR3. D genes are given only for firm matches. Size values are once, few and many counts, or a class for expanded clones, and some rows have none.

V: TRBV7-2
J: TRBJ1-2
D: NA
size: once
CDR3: CASSLVHYGYTF
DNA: TGTGCCAGCAGCTTAGTGCACTATGGCTACACCTTC

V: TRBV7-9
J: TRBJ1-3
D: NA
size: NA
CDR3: CASSTHRRESGNTIYF
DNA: TGTGCCAGCAGCACCCACCGCAGGGAATCTGGAAACACCATATATTTT

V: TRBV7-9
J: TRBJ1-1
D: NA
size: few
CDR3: CASSPRGWDTEAFF
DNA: TGTGCCAGCAGCCCTCGGGGATGGGACACTGAAGCTTTCTTT

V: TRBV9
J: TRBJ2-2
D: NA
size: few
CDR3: CASSAALVRAGELFF
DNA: TGTGCCAGCAGCGCCGCGCTAGTTAGGGCCGGGGAGCTGTTTTTT

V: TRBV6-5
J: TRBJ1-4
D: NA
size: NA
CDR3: CAGSFSLPQVAEKLFF
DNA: TGTGCCGGCAGTTTCTCCCTTCCCCAAGTGGCGGAAAAACTGTTTTTT

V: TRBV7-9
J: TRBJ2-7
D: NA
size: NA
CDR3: CASSLEWAANSYEQYF
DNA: TGTGCCAGCAGCTTAGAATGGGCGGCTAACTCCTACGAGCAGTACTTC

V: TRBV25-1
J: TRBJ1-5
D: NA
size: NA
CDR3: CASSAAKGGQPQHF
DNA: TGTGCCAGCAGCGCGGCTAAGGGGGGGCAGCCCCAGCATTTT

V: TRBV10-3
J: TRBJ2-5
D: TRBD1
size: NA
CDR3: CAISAQGGTQYF
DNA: TGTGCCATCAGTGCACAGGGGGGGACCCAGTACTTC

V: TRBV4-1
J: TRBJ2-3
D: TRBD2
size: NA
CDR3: CASSPPLAGEVDTQYF
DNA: TGCGCCAGCAGCCCCCCACTAGCGGGGGAGGTAGATACGCAGTATTTT

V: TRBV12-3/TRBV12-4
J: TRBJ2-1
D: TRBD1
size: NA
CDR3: CASSTGTGDVF
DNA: TGTGCCAGCAGTACCGGGACAGGGGATGTCTTC

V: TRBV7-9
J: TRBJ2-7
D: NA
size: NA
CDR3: CASSLAQSPLAQYF
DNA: TGTGCCAGCAGCTTAGCGCAGAGCCCCCTTGCGCAGTACTTC

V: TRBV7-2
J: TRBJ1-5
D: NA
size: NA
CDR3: CASSRGGDGQPQHF
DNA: TGTGCCAGCAGCCGAGGCGGGGACGGACAGCCCCAGCATTTT

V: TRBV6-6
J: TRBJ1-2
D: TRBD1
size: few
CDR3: CASSYGGTGGGGYTF
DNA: TGTGCCAGCAGTTACGGTGGGACAGGGGGCGGTGGCTACACCTTC

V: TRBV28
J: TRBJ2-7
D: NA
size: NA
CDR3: CASSLGPLYEQYF
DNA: TGTGCCAGCAGTTTAGGCCCACTCTACGAGCAGTACTTC

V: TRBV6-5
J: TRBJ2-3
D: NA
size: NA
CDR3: CASSYSETDTQYF
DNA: TGTGCCAGCAGTTACTCGGAGACAGATACGCAGTATTTT

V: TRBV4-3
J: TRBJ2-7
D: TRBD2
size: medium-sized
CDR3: CASSQDPSGSRSEQYF
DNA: TGCGCCAGCAGCCAAGACCCCAGCGGGAGTCGGAGCGAGCAGTACTTC

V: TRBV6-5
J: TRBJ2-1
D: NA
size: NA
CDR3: CASSYAVGSFNEQFF
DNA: TGTGCCAGCAGTTACGCGGTAGGGAGTTTCAATGAGCAGTTCTTC

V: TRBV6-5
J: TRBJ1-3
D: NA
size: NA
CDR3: CASRPREGNTIYF
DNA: TGTGCCAGCAGGCCGAGGGAAGGAAACACCATATATTTT

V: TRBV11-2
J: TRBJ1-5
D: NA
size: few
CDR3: CASSRRGPLFGGNQPQHF
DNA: TGTGCCAGCTCTCGACGGGGACCCCTCTTTGGAGGCAATCAGCCCCAGCATTTT

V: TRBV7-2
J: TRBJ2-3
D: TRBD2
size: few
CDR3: CASSLQAGFTDTQYF
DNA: TGTGCCAGCAGCTTACAAGCGGGGTTCACAGATACGCAGTATTTT

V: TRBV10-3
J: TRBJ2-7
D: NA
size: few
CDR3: CAIRSTRDSYEQYF
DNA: TGTGCCATCAGGTCGACCAGAGACTCCTACGAGCAGTACTTC

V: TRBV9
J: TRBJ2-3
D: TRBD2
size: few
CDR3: CASSVQTSSTDTQYF
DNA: TGTGCCAGCAGCGTCCAGACTAGCAGCACAGATACGCAGTATTTT

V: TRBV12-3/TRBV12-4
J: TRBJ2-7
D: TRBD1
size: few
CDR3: CASSRTGDPGQYEQYF
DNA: TGTGCCAGCAGCAGAACAGGGGATCCAGGGCAATACGAGCAGTACTTC

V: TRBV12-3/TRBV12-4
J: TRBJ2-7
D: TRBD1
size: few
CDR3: CASSKGTGSYEQYF
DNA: TGTGCCAGCAGCAAAGGGACAGGCTCCTACGAGCAGTACTTC

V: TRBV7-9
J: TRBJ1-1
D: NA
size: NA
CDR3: CASSSTQGSTEAFF
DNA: TGTGCCAGCAGTTCAACTCAGGGTAGCACTGAAGCTTTCTTT

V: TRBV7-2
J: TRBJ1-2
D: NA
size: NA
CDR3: CASSHEGGLRYGYTF
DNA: TGTGCCAGCAGCCACGAGGGAGGACTCCGCTATGGCTACACCTTC

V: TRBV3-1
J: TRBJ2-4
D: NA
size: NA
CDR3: CASSQGTNVAKNIQYF
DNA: TGTGCCAGCAGCCAGGGGACAAACGTGGCCAAAAACATTCAGTACTTC

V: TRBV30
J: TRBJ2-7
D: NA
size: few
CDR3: CAWSPSAGSSYEQYF
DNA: TGTGCCTGGAGCCCGTCGGCGGGGTCCTCCTACGAGCAGTACTTC

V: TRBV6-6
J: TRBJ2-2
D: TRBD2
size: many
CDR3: CASRRMGGRTGELFF
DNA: TGTGCCAGCAGGAGGATGGGCGGGAGGACCGGGGAGCTGTTTTTT

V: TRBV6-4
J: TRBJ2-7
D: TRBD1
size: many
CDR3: CASREYVGDRGHDEQYF
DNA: TGTGCCAGCAGAGAATACGTAGGGGACAGGGGGCATGACGAGCAGTACTTC

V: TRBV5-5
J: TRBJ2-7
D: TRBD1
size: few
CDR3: CASSDLGQDYEQYF
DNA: TGCGCCAGCAGCGACTTAGGACAGGACTACGAGCAGTACTTC

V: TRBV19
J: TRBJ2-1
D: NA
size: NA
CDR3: CASKGGGQSSYNEQFF
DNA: TGTGCCAGTAAAGGAGGGGGACAAAGCTCCTACAATGAGCAGTTCTTC

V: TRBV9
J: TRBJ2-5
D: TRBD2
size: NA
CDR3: CASSPLAASGGAETQYF
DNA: TGTGCCAGCAGCCCTCTCGCGGCTAGCGGGGGGGCTGAGACCCAGTACTTC

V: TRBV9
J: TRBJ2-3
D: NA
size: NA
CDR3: CASSGRDSTSTDTQYF
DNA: TGTGCCAGCAGCGGTAGGGACTCGACGAGCACAGATACGCAGTATTTT

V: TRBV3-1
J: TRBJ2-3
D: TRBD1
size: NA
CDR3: CASSLGGQEITDTQYF
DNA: TGTGCCAGCAGCCTTGGGGGACAGGAGATCACAGATACGCAGTATTTT

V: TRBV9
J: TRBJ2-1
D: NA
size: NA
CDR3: CASSVSGGKHNEQFF
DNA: TGTGCCAGCAGCGTTTCGGGGGGCAAACACAATGAGCAGTTCTTC

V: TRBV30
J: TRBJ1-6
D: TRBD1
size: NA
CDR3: CAWSGPDRGSPLHF
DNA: TGTGCCTGGAGTGGGCCCGACAGGGGGTCACCCCTCCACTTT

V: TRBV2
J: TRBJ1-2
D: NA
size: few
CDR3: CASSGRNYGYTF
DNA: TGTGCCAGCAGTGGACGTAACTATGGCTACACCTTC

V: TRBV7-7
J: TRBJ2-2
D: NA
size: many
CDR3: CASSRDPNTGELFF
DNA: TGTGCTAGCAGCCGGGACCCGAACACCGGGGAGCTGTTTTTT

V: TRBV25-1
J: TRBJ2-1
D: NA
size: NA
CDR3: CASTWAGGGEQFF
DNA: TGTGCCAGCACTTGGGCAGGAGGGGGTGAGCAGTTCTTC

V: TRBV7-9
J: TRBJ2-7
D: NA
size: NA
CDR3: CASRGLPPYEQYF
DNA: TGTGCCAGCAGAGGACTTCCACCCTACGAGCAGTACTTC

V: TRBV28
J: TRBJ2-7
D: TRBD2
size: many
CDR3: CASSPSGSRYEQYF
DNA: TGTGCCAGCAGCCCTAGCGGGAGTCGGTACGAGCAGTACTTC

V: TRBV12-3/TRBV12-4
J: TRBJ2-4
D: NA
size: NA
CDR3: CASSLDSLAKNIQYF
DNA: TGTGCCAGCAGCCTCGACAGCCTAGCCAAAAACATTCAGTACTTC